This T cell receptor (beta chain) was captured by sequencing in a study of blood T cell repertoires in COVID-19. Study-level information: Some COVID-19 samples were acute and others convalescent; all came from the United States, Italy and Spain. PBMCs, B-cell-depleted T cells, or T cells were the source of the cDNA or gDNA that made up the material.

This clone occurred a few times. Per the original methods: Researchers report that nucleated cell counts were estimated from reference gene primer amplification. Sequencing used immunoSEQ multiplex PCR; TCRdb keeps in-frame clones, though not all of them. V and J calls and clone size are copied from that table; D and trimming were computed from the DNA. In the table there are about 220,000 clones, about 84% of which are singletons. From germline, CDR1 is SGHRS and CDR2 YFSETQ. V shed 1 base and J shed 7 bases, with 15 bases lying between them. The CDR3 consists of 16 residues. This TCR came from a human donor in a cohort sampled during active COVID-19. The V and J genes are TRBV5-1 and TRBJ1-6, with D perhaps matching TRBD1 (6 bases). Sequencing used peripheral blood. The CDR3 region is CASSLRGGARNSPLHF. In nucleotides, the CDR3 is TGCGCCAGCAGCTTGAGAGGGGGGGCAAGGAATTCACCCCTCCACTTT.